This T cell receptor (beta chain) was documented in a study of blood T cells in healthy people across ages. Per the germline V gene, CDR1 is SQVTM and CDR2 is ANQGSEA. V lost 3 bases, J lost 2 bases, and 13 bases lay in between. The length of the CDR3 is 14 residues. Combining a sample-barcoded 5' primer with a J-beta primer mix, a second PCR ran for 7 to 11 cycles. Each CDR3 protein gets one entry after TCRdb re-called the 5' RACE reads with MiXCR. The sample shows about 780,000 distinct CDR3 sequences, about 45% of them seen only once. The sequencing sample was made of blood. This receptor was taken from a man older than 75 in good health. The chain employs TRBV29-1 and TRBJ1-1; D is perhaps TRBD1 (5 bases). Here the CDR3 DNA reads TGCAGCGTTGATGGGGCCCCACTCAACACTGAAGCTTTCTTT. This encodes CSVDGAPLNTEAFF.